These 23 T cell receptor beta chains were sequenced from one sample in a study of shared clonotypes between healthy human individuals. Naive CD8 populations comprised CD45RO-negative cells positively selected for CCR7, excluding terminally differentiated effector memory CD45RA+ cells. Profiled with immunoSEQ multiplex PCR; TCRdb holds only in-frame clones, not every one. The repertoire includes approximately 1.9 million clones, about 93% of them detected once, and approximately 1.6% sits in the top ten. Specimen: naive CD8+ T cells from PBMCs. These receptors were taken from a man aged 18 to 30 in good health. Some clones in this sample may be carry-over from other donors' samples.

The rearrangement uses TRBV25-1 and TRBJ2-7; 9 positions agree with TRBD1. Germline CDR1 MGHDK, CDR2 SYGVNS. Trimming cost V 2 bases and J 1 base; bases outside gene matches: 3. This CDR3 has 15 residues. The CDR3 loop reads CASSEGGTGSYEQYF. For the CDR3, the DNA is TGTGCCAGCAGTGAAGGTGGGACAGGGTCCTACGAGCAGTACTTC.

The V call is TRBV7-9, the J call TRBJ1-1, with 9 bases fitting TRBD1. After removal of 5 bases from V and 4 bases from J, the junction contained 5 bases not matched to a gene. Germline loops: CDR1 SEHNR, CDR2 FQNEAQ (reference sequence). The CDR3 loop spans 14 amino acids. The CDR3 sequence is CASSPTGGITEAFF. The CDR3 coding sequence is TGTGCCAGCAGCCCGACAGGGGGAATCACTGAAGCTTTCTTT.

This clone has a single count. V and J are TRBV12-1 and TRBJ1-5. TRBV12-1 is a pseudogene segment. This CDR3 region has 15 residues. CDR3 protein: CASSLQGGGNQPQHF. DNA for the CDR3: TGTGCCAGCAGCCTACAGGGAGGGGGCAATCAGCCCCAGCATTTT.

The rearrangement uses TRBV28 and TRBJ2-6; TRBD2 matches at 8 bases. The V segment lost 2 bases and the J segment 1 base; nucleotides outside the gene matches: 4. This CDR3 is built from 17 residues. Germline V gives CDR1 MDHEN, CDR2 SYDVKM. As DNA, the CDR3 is TGTGCCAGCAGTTTAGGGGGACTAGGATCTGGGGCCAACGTCCTGACTTTC. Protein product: CASSLGGLGSGANVLTF.

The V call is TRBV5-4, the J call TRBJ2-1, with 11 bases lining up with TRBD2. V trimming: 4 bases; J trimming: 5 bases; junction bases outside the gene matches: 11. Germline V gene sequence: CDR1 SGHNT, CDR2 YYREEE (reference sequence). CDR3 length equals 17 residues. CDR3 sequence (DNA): TGTGCCAGCAGCCTCATAGCGGGAGGGCCACGGGACAATGAGCAGTTCTTC. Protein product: CASSLIAGGPRDNEQFF.

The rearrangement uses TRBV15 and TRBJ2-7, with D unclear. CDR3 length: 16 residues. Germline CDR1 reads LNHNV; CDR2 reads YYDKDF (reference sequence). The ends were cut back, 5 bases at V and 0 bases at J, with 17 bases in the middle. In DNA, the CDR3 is TGTGCCACCAGCGGCTTCCCTTTGGGCAGCTCCTACGAGCAGTACTTC. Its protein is CATSGFPLGSSYEQYF. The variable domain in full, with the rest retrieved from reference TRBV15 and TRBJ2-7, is DAMVIQNPRYQVTQFGKPVTLSCSQTLNHNVMYWYQQKSSQAPKLLFHYYDKDFNNEADTPDNFQSRRPNTSFCFLDIRSPGLGDTAMYLCATSGFPLGSSYEQYFGPGTRLTVT.

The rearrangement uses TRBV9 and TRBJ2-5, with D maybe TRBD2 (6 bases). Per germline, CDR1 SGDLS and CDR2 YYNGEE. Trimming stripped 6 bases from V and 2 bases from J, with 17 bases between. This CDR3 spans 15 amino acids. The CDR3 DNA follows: TGTGCCAGCACCATCTCTAGCGCGAGTCAAGAGACCCAGTACTTC. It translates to CASTISSASQETQYF.

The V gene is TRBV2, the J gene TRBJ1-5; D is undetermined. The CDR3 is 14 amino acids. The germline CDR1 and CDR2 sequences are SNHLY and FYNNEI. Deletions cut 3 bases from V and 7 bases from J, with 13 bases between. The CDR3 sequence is CASSDVGSSQPQHF. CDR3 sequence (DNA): TGTGCCAGCAGTGATGTTGGCAGCTCGCAGCCCCAGCATTTT. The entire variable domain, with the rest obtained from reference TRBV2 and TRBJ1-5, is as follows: EPEVTQTPSHQVTQMGQEVILRCVPISNHLYFYWYRQILGQKVEFLVSFYNNEISEKSEIFDDQFSVERPDGSNFTLKIRSTKLEDSAMYFCASSDVGSSQPQHFGDGTRLSIL.

The CDR3 region has the DNA TGTGCCAGCAGCTTAGAGGGCAGCTTTCAGCCCCAGCATTTT. This translates into CASSLEGSFQPQHF. The chain uses TRBV7-2 and TRBJ1-5; D not certain. V lost 1 base, J lost 6 bases, and 10 bases lay in between. CDR1 and CDR2 (germline): SGHTA, FQGNSA. The length of the CDR3 is 14 residues.

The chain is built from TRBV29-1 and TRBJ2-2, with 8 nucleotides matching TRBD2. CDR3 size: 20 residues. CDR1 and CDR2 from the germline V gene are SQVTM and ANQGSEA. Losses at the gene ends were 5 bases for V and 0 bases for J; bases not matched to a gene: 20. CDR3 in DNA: TGCAGCGTTCTTTTCCCCCTTACTAGCGGTAGCGTCTCGAACACCGGGGAGCTGTTTTTT. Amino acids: CSVLFPLTSGSVSNTGELFF.

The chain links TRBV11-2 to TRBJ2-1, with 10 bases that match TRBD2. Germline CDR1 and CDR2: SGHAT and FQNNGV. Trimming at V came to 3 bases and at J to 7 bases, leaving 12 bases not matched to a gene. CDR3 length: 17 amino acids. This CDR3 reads CASSLYPLAGEWNEQFF. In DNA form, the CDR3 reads TGTGCCAGCAGCTTGTACCCCCTAGCGGGAGAGTGGAATGAGCAGTTCTTC.

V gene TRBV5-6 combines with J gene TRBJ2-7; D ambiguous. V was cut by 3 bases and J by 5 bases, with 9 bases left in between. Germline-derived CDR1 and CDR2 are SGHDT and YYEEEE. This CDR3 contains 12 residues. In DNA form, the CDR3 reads TGTGCCAGCAGCTCGCCTATACACGAGCAGTACTTC. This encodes CASSSPIHEQYF.

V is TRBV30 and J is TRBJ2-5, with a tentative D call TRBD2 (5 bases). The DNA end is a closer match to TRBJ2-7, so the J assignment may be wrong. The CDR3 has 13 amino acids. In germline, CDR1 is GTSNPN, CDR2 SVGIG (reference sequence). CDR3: CAWNEDLSYEQYF. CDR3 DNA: TGTGCCTGGAACGAGGACTTATCCTACGAGCAGTACTTC.

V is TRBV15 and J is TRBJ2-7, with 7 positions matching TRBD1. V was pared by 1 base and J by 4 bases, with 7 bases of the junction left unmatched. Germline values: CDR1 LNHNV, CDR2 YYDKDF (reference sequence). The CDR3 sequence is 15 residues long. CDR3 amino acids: CATSRARGSFYEQYF. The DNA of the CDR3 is TGTGCCACCAGCAGAGCCAGGGGGTCGTTTTACGAGCAGTACTTC.

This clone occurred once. CDR3 loop: CAASQGGGAYEQYF. The CDR3 nucleotides read TGTGCCGCCTCCCAGGGCGGAGGGGCCTACGAGCAGTACTTC. V and J are TRBV19 and TRBJ2-7; perhaps TRBD2 as D (6 bases). Germline loops: CDR1 LNHDA, CDR2 SQIVND (reference sequence). This CDR3 spans 14 amino acids. V lost 11 bases and J lost 2, with 19 bases in between.

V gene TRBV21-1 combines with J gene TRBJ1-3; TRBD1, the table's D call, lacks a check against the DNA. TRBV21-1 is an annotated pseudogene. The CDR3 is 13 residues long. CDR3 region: CASSKGGGHTIYF. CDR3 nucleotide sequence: TGTGCCAGCAGCAAAGGAGGGGGCCACACCATATATTTT.

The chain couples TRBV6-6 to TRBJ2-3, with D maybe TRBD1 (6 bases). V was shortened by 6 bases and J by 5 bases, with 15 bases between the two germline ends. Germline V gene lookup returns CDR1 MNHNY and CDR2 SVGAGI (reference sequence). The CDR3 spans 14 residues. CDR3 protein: CASSRRPQGDTQYF. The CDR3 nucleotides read TGTGCCAGCAGCAGAAGACCACAGGGAGATACGCAGTATTTT.

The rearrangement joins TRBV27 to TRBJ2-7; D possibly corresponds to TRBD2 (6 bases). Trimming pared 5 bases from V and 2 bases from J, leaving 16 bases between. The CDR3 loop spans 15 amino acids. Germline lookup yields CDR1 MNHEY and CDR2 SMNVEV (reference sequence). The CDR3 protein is CASSPLRGMAYEQYF. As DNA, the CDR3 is TGTGCCAGCAGTCCTCTCCGGGGGATGGCCTACGAGCAGTACTTC.

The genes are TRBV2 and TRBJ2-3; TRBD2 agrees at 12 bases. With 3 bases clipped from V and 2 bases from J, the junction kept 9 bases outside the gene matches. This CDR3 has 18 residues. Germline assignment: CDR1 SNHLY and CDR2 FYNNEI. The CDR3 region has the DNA TGTGCCAGCAGTGAGGGTCCTAGCGGGAGGGCCTTCACAGATACGCAGTATTTT. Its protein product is CASSEGPSGRAFTDTQYF. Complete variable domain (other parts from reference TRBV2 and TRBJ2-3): EPEVTQTPSHQVTQMGQEVILRCVPISNHLYFYWYRQILGQKVEFLVSFYNNEISEKSEIFDDQFSVERPDGSNFTLKIRSTKLEDSAMYFCASSEGPSGRAFTDTQYFGPGTRLTVL.

The CDR3 DNA reads TGTGCCAGCAGTTTCGGCACCTACTCTGGGGCCAACGTCCTGACTTTC. Translating it yields CASSFGTYSGANVLTF. The chain links TRBV28 to TRBJ2-6; D is unresolved. Between the trimmed V and J ends, which lost 3 bases and 0 bases, there was a span of 9 bases. This CDR3 comprises 16 residues. Germline V gives CDR1 MDHEN, CDR2 SYDVKM.

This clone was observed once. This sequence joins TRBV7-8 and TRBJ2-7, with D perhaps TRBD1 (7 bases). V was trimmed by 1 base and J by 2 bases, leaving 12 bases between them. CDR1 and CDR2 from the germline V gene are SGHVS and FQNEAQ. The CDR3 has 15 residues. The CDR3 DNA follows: TGTGCCAGCAGCTTAGAGGGGGCGGGGACCTACGAGCAGTACTTC. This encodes CASSLEGAGTYEQYF.

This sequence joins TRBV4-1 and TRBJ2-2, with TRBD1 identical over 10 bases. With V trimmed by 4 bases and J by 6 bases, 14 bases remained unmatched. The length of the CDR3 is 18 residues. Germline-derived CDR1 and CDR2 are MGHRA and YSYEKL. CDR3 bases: TGCGCCAGCAGCCGGCCGAAGGAGACAGGGGGCGTACCCGGGGAGCTGTTTTTT. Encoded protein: CASSRPKETGGVPGELFF.

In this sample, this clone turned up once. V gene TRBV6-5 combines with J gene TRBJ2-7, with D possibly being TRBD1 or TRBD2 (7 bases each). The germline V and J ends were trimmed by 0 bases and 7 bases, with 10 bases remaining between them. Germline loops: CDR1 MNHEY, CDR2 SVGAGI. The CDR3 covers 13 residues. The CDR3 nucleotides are TGTGCCAGCAGTTACTCCCAGGGGGGGGAGCAGTACTTC. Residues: CASSYSQGGEQYF.